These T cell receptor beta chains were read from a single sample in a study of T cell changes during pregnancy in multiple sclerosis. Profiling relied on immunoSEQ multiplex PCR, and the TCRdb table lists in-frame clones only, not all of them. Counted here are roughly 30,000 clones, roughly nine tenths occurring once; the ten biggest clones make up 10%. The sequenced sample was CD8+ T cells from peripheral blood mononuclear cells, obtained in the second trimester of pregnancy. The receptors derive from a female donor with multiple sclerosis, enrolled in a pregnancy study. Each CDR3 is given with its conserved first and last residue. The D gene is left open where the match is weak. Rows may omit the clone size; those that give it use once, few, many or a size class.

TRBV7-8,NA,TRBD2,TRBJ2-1,TGTGCCAGCAGCTCTTGGACTAGCGGGGAAAGGGGTGAGCAGTTCTTC,CASSSWTSGERGEQFF
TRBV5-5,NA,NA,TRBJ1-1,TGTGCCAGCAGCTTGGGGGGGGGCACTGAAGCTTTCTTT,CASSLGGGTEAFF
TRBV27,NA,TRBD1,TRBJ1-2,TGTGCCAGCAGTAGACAGGGCCCGACCTATGGCTACACCTTC,CASSRQGPTYGYTF
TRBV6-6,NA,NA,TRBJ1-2,TGTGCCAGCAGTTACTCTAGCGCCAGCTATGGCTACACCTTC,CASSYSSASYGYTF
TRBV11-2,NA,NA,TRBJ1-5,TGTGCCAGCAGCTTAAATATAGGGGCTGGGAAGCCCCAGCATTTT,CASSLNIGAGKPQHF
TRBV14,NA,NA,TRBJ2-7,TGTGCCAGCAGCCAAAAAGGGGGGGGCCCCTACTACGAGCAGTACTTC,CASSQKGGGPYYEQYF
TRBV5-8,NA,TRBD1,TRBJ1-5,TGTGCCAGCAGTTTGGGACAGGGGGATCAGCCCCAGCATTTT,CASSLGQGDQPQHF
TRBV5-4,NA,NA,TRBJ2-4,TGTGCCAGCAGCTCACGAGCGGACATTCAGTACTTC,CASSSRADIQYF
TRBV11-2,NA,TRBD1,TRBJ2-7,TGTGCCAGCAGCTCCGGGACAGCCTACGAGCAGTACTTC,CASSSGTAYEQYF
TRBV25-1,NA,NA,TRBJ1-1,TGTGCCAGCAGTGATGGCGGGACTGCTCTTATGAACACTGAAGCTTTCTTT,CASSDGGTALMNTEAFF
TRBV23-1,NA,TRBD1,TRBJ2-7,TGCGCCAGCAAGGGACAGCTAACTTACGAGCAGTACTTC,CASKGQLTYEQYF
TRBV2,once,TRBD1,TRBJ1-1,TGTGCCAGCAGTGATAACAGGGGGCGCGTCACTGAAGCTTTCTTT,CASSDNRGRVTEAFF
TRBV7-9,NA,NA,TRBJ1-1,TGTGCCAGCACGAGCGAGAACACTGAAGCTTTCTTT,CASTSENTEAFF
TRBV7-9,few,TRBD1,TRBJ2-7,TGTGCCAGCAGCCCCTGGGACAGGGACCACGAGCAGTACTTC,CASSPWDRDHEQYF
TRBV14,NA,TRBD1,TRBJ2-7,TGTGCCAGCAGCCAAGAGCAGGGGGCTAGGGGCGAGCAGTACTTC,CASSQEQGARGEQYF
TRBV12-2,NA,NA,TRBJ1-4,TGTGCAAGTCGCTTAGCGCTTCGGGACAGGGGGAATGAAAAACTGTTTTTT,CASRLALRDRGNEKLFF
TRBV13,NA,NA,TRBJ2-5,TGTGCCAGCAGCGCTAGCAGGAAAGAGACCCAGTACTTC,CASSASRKETQYF
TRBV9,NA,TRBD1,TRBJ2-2,TGTGCCAGCAGTGGCCGGGACAGGGGTTTATCCGGGGAGCTGTTTTTT,CASSGRDRGLSGELFF
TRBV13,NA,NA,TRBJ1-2,TGTGCCAGCAGCGCCCGGGAGGGATCCTTCTATGGCTACACCTTC,CASSAREGSFYGYTF
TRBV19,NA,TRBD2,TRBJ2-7,TGTGCCAGTAGTTATAGCGGGAGTCACGACGAGCAGTACTTC,CASSYSGSHDEQYF
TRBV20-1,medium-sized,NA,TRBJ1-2,TGCAGTGCTCAGGAATATGGCTACACCTTC,CSAQEYGYTF
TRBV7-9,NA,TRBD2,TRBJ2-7,TGTGCCAGCAGCCCCGGGGGGTGGACGGAGCAGTACTTC,CASSPGGWTEQYF
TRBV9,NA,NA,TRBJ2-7,TGTGCCAGCAGCGTAGGGGCGGGAATCTACGAGCAGTACTTC,CASSVGAGIYEQYF
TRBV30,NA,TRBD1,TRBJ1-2,TGTGCCTGGAGCGCGACAGGGGGCGATGGCTACACCTTC,CAWSATGGDGYTF
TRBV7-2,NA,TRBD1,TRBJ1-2,TGTGCCAGCAGCCTCAAGACAGGGCGAGGAGGCTACACCTTC,CASSLKTGRGGYTF
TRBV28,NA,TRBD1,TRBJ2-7,TGTGCCAGCAGTTTAGGGACAGGGGATATGTCCTACGAGCAGTACTTC,CASSLGTGDMSYEQYF